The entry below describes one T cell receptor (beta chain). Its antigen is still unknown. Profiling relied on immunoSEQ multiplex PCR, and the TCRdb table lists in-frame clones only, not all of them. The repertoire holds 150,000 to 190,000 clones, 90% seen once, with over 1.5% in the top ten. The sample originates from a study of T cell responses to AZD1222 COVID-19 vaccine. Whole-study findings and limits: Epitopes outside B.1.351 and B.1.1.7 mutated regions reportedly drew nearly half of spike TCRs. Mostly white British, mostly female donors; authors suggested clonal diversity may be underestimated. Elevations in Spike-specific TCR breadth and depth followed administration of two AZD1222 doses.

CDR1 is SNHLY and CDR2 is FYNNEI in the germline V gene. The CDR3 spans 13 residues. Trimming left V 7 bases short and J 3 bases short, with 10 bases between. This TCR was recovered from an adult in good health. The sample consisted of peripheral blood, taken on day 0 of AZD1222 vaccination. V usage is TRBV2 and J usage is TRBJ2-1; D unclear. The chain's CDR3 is CASTRGSYNEQFF. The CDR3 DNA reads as TGTGCCAGCACCAGAGGCAGCTACAATGAGCAGTTCTTC.